These T cell receptor beta chains were read from a single sample in a study of cytomegalovirus exposure and HLA in healthy donors. The data were produced by immunoSEQ multiplex PCR, yet TCRdb's version contains in-frame clones alone and is incomplete. The sample includes about 96,000 clones, over 70% of them seen just once. The sequencing sample was made of PBMCs. These TCRs come from a middle-aged man in good health and CMV-seropositive. CDR3s include the opening cysteine and the closing phenylalanine or tryptophan. The D gene is left open where the match is weak. Expanded clones are given a class, and other clones once, few, many or no size at all.

CDR3 length: 14; D gene: TRBD1; V gene: TRBV5-1; J gene: TRBJ2-7; clone size: once; CDR3 protein: CASSPLDRANEQYF; CDR3 DNA: TGCGCCAGCAGCCCATTGGACAGGGCCAACGAGCAGTACTTC
CDR3 length: 14; D gene: NA; V gene: TRBV18; J gene: TRBJ1-1; clone size: NA; CDR3 protein: CASSPQYMNTEAFF; CDR3 DNA: TGTGCCAGCTCACCACAGTACATGAACACTGAAGCTTTCTTT
CDR3 length: 15; D gene: NA; V gene: TRBV4-1; J gene: TRBJ2-5; clone size: NA; CDR3 protein: CASSHPGLSQETQYF; CDR3 DNA: TGCGCCAGCAGCCACCCGGGACTTTCGCAAGAGACCCAGTACTTC
CDR3 length: 12; D gene: TRBD1; V gene: TRBV6-6; J gene: TRBJ1-1; clone size: NA; CDR3 protein: CASSHRGTEAFF; CDR3 DNA: TGTGCCAGCAGTCACAGGGGCACTGAAGCTTTCTTT
CDR3 length: 14; D gene: TRBD1; V gene: TRBV4-3; J gene: TRBJ2-3; clone size: NA; CDR3 protein: CASSRVQGVDTQYF; CDR3 DNA: TGCGCCAGCAGCCGCGTGCAGGGGGTAGATACGCAGTATTTT
CDR3 length: 16; D gene: NA; V gene: TRBV7-8; J gene: TRBJ2-2; clone size: NA; CDR3 protein: CASSLGRGLNTGELFF; CDR3 DNA: TGTGCCAGCAGCTTAGGGCGGGGCCTTAACACCGGGGAGCTGTTTTTT
CDR3 length: 16; D gene: NA; V gene: TRBV5-1; J gene: TRBJ2-7; clone size: NA; CDR3 protein: CASSLANTAMSYEQYF; CDR3 DNA: TGCGCCAGCAGCTTGGCCAACACAGCTATGTCCTACGAGCAGTACTTC
CDR3 length: 17; D gene: TRBD1; V gene: TRBV7-6; J gene: TRBJ2-1; clone size: NA; CDR3 protein: CASSSLGQGASNNEQFF; CDR3 DNA: TGTGCCAGCAGCTCGTTGGGACAGGGGGCGTCTAACAATGAGCAGTTCTTC
CDR3 length: 17; D gene: TRBD2; V gene: TRBV7-2; J gene: TRBJ2-3; clone size: NA; CDR3 protein: CASSLVGTSGGTDTQYF; CDR3 DNA: TGTGCCAGCAGCTTAGTGGGGACTAGCGGGGGCACAGATACGCAGTATTTT
CDR3 length: 12; D gene: NA; V gene: TRBV14; J gene: TRBJ1-6; clone size: NA; CDR3 protein: CASSHLASPLHF; CDR3 DNA: TGTGCCAGCAGCCACCTAGCTTCACCCCTCCACTTT
CDR3 length: 12; D gene: NA; V gene: TRBV30; J gene: TRBJ1-1; clone size: NA; CDR3 protein: CAWRRQVIEAFF; CDR3 DNA: TGTGCCTGGAGAAGGCAGGTGATTGAAGCTTTCTTT
CDR3 length: 12; D gene: NA; V gene: TRBV28; J gene: TRBJ1-4; clone size: NA; CDR3 protein: CAESATNEKLFF; CDR3 DNA: TGTGCTGAGAGCGCAACTAATGAAAAACTGTTTTTT